These 9 T cell receptor beta chains were sequenced from one sample in a study of post-analysis software for immune sequencing data. Researchers reported that TCR beta cDNA libraries carried unique molecular identifiers. TCRdb passed the PCR reads through MiXCR, listing each CDR3 protein once. Seen here are about 380,000 distinct CDR3 sequences, less than 40% observed once, and the top ten hold about an eighth. General study findings and limits: There were a few TRBV segments more frequent in patients than controls, and TRBV5-6, TRBV5-1 and TRBV20-1 were among them.

Antigens for these TCRs are unknown. Sequencing was done on a sample of blood. Receptors were obtained from a girl between 10 and 17 years old with multiple sclerosis.

In this sample, this clonotype turned up a few times. This chain uses TRBV5-1 with TRBJ2-5; 7 positions match TRBD1. CDR1 is SGHRS and CDR2 is YFSETQ in the germline V gene. V lost 0 bases and J lost 7; bases outside the gene matches: 6. The CDR3 is made up of 14 amino acids. The CDR3 nucleotides are TGCGCCAGCAGCTTGGCCGGGACAGAGGGGACCCAGTACTTC. Amino acids: CASSLAGTEGTQYF.

In the case of this clonotype: One junction end does not reproduce the germline sequence, and a read error may be involved. This CDR3 reads CASSYSTGDHETQYF. CDR3 nucleotide sequence: TGTGCCAGCAGTTACTCGACGGGGGACCATGAGACCCAGTACTTC. This rearrangement joins TRBV6-2 or TRBV6-3 to TRBJ2-5; D possibly corresponds to TRBD2 (6 bases). Germline assignment: CDR1 MNHEY and CDR2 SVGEGT. The CDR3 has 15 amino acids.

The gene calls are TRBV6-2 or TRBV6-3 and TRBJ1-2; D gene unclear. From germline, CDR1 is MNHEY and CDR2 SVGEGT. V gave up 0 bases and J gave up 5 bases, with 19 bases separating them. There are 17 residues in the CDR3. The DNA of the CDR3 is TGTGCCAGCAGTTACTCTCCCTCGGACCTAAGGATTTATGGCTACACCTTC. Translating it yields CASSYSPSDLRIYGYTF.

CDR3 DNA: TGTGCCAGCAGCCATTCTCAGGGACGCTACGAGCAGTACTTC. This translates into CASSHSQGRYEQYF. The chain carries TRBV3-1 and TRBJ2-7; the D gene could be TRBD1 or TRBD2 (5 bases each). Germline CDR1 is LGHDT and CDR2 is YNNKEL (reference sequence). Trimming took 3 bases from V and 3 from J, leaving 12 bases between them. The CDR3 contains 14 residues.

The V call is TRBV20-1, the J call TRBJ2-1; 7 bases match TRBD2. Looked up from germline, CDR1 is DFQATT and CDR2 is SNEGSKA (reference sequence). The CDR3 is made up of 15 amino acids. The trim removed 0 bases at V and 5 bases at J, leaving 7 bases unmatched. The CDR3 sequence is CSARDMRGGDNEQFF. The CDR3 DNA reads as TGCAGTGCTAGAGATATGCGCGGGGGAGACAATGAGCAGTTCTTC.

Remarks on this clonotype: A junction boundary mismatches the germline segment, possibly from a read error. The chain joins TRBV5-6 to TRBJ2-5, with TRBD2 as a possible D gene (5 bases). The CDR3 extends over 11 amino acids. Germline lookup yields CDR1 SGHDT and CDR2 YYEEEE. The CDR3 loop is CASSLGETRYF. CDR3 DNA: TGTGCCAGCAGCTTGGGGGAGACCCGGTACTTC.

V and J are TRBV4-1 and TRBJ2-5, with D tentatively TRBD2 (6 bases). This CDR3 is 17 amino acids long. Trimming pared 0 bases from V and 4 bases from J, leaving 18 bases between. Germline V lookup: CDR1 MGHRA, CDR2 YSYEKL. The chain's CDR3 is CASSQDGGLQGTETQYF. For the CDR3, the DNA is TGCGCCAGCAGCCAAGATGGGGGGTTACAAGGGACAGAGACCCAGTACTTC.

This clonotype showed up just a few times. This sequence joins TRBV27 and TRBJ2-5, with 8 bases fitting TRBD2. The DNA end is a closer match to TRBJ2-7, so the J assignment may be wrong. CDR1 is MNHEY, CDR2 SMNVEV, per germline (reference sequence). The CDR3 is 15 amino acids. The CDR3 DNA sequence: TGTGCCAGCAGTCCTTGGACTAGCTCCCTCTACGAGCAGTACTTC. Protein sequence: CASSPWTSSLYEQYF.

The rearrangement uses TRBV10-3 and TRBJ1-2, with D tentatively TRBD1 (5 bases). The CDR3 has 13 amino acids. The germline V gene encodes CDR1 ENHRY and CDR2 SYGVKD. Trimming shortened V by 7 bases and J by 4 bases, and 13 bases separated the two germline ends. The CDR3 loop is CAITNGQGYGYTF. CDR3 nucleotides: TGTGCCATCACGAACGGGCAGGGCTATGGCTACACCTTC.